The clone carrying this T cell receptor (beta chain) was seen only once. Its specificity is not known. Tagging with unique molecular identifiers was a feature of the TCR beta cDNA libraries. TCRdb re-called the PCR reads with MiXCR, one entry per CDR3 protein. The table lists over 250,000 distinct CDR3 sequences, 30% to 45% of them singletons. In germline, CDR1 is MNHNY, CDR2 SVGAGI (reference sequence). V lost 5 bases and J lost 8, with 13 bases in between. The CDR3 length is 13 residues. These data come from a study of post-analysis software for immune sequencing data. Overall study results and limits: Controls' normalized Chao1 diversity significantly exceeded that of multiple sclerosis patients. Patients carried several TRBV segments more frequently than controls did, and TRBV5-6, TRBV5-1 and TRBV20-1 were among them. Samples prepared in the same batch strongly co-clustered by F measure.

This chain connects TRBV6-6 to TRBJ2-4; D is possibly TRBD1 (6 bases). The sequenced material came from blood. The sequence came from a girl aged 5 to 17 with multiple sclerosis. This CDR3 is CASSRDTRDIQYF. In nucleotides, the CDR3 is TGTGCCAGCAGTCGGGACACCCGGGACATTCAGTACTTC.